Shown below are 19 T cell receptor beta chains from a single sample sequenced in a study of CD8+ T cells in alopecia areata. Treatment defined: oral pan-JAK inhibitor, 5-10 mg twice daily. The sequencing template was cDNA reverse transcribed from extracted RNA. Repertoires were generated with immunoSEQ multiplex PCR, while TCRdb's copy carries only in-frame clones and drops some. The repertoire has 190,000 or so clones, around three fifths of them found once; the top ten carry 10% to 15%. Material: CD8+ T cells sorted from blood, obtained at week 24, from a patient treated with tofacitinib. The receptors were gathered from a human donor with alopecia areata.

This clone was detected a few times. The chain joins TRBV27 to TRBJ2-5; 9 positions agree with TRBD1. CDR3 length: 14 residues. From germline, CDR1 is MNHEY and CDR2 SMNVEV (reference sequence). With 9 bases clipped from V and 2 bases from J, the junction kept 7 bases outside the gene matches. The CDR3 spells CARTPGQGQETQYF. The CDR3 nucleotides read TGTGCCAGAACCCCGGGACAGGGTCAAGAGACCCAGTACTTC.

CDR3 amino acids: CASSPTMIPPGASDNTDTQYF. The CDR3 DNA sequence: TGTGCCAGCAGTCCGACTATGATCCCCCCGGGAGCTAGCGATAACACAGATACGCAGTATTTT. The V gene is TRBV13, the J gene TRBJ2-3; D is perhaps TRBD2 (6 bases). V lost 6 bases and J lost 2, with 33 bases in between. CDR1 is PRHDT and CDR2 is FYEKMQ in the germline V gene (reference sequence). CDR3 size: 21 residues.

The chain has TRBV5-1 and TRBJ2-1; 9 bases fit TRBD1. This CDR3 spans 14 amino acids. The V gene's germline CDR1 is SGHRS and CDR2 YFSETQ. V trimming: 5 bases; J trimming: 7 bases; junction bases outside the gene matches: 7. For the CDR3, the DNA is TGCGCCAGCAGACCACAGACAGGGGGGAATGAGCAGTTCTTC. It is translated as CASRPQTGGNEQFF.

V and J are TRBV4-1 and TRBJ2-1; a possible D gene is TRBD1 (6 bases). The ends were cut back, 1 base at V and 15 bases at J, with 10 bases in the middle. Germline lookup yields CDR1 MGHRA and CDR2 YSYEKL. This CDR3 region has 11 residues. The CDR3 DNA reads as TGCGCCAGCAGCCAAGGGACAGAGTCGTTCTTC. Protein: CASSQGTESFF.

The chain uses TRBV29-1 and TRBJ2-6; 7 nucleotides line up with TRBD1. The V gene's germline CDR1 is SQVTM and CDR2 ANQGSEA. V lost 6 bases, J lost 3 bases, and 2 bases stayed unmatched. The CDR3 runs to 13 residues. The CDR3 nucleotides read TGCAGCGTGAGGGGGCTTGGGGCCAACGTCCTGACTTTC. Translated: CSVRGLGANVLTF.

This rearrangement joins TRBV29-1 to TRBJ2-7; D remains ambiguous. The length of the CDR3 is 13 residues. Per germline, CDR1 SQVTM and CDR2 ANQGSEA. V shed 4 bases and J shed 4 bases, with 14 bases lying between them. In nucleotides, the CDR3 is TGCAGCGTTGCAGGCGGCCCTGGGTACGAGCAGTACTTC. This translates into CSVAGGPGYEQYF.

This chain connects TRBV15 to TRBJ2-1; 7 positions match TRBD2. CDR3 size: 14 residues. The germline CDR1 and CDR2 sequences are LNHNV and YYDKDF (reference sequence). V lost 1 base and J lost 5; bases outside the gene matches: 2. The CDR3 DNA is TGTGCCACCAGCAGAGGGCTAGCGGACAATGAGCAGTTCTTC. Translated, it gives CATSRGLADNEQFF.

The V and J genes are TRBV30 and TRBJ1-5; TRBD1 is a possible D gene (6 bases). The V end lost 0 bases, the J end lost 5 bases, and 8 bases lay between the germline ends. CDR1 and CDR2 (germline): GTSNPN, SVGIG (reference sequence). This CDR3 is 13 amino acids long. CDR3 loop: CAWSVGGHQPQHF. The CDR3 DNA reads TGTGCCTGGAGTGTTGGGGGGCATCAGCCCCAGCATTTT.

The rearrangement links TRBV5-6 to TRBJ2-7; a weak D match, TRBD2 (6 bases). Germline loops: CDR1 SGHDT, CDR2 YYEEEE. The germline V and J ends were trimmed by 7 bases and 0 bases, with 17 bases remaining between them. This CDR3 is built from 15 residues. CDR3 residues: CASLEYRDSSYEQYF. The CDR3 region has the DNA TGTGCCAGCCTAGAGTACCGGGACTCCTCCTACGAGCAGTACTTC.

This clone was observed once. CDR3 sequence: CATTTGDYGYTF. CDR3 DNA: TGTGCCACCACAACCGGGGACTATGGCTACACCTTC. The V gene is TRBV6-1, the J gene TRBJ1-2; no firm D call. From germline, CDR1 is MNHNS and CDR2 SASEGT. The CDR3 consists of 12 residues. Between the trimmed V and J ends, which lost 10 bases and 3 bases, there was a span of 12 bases.

This sequence joins TRBV4-1 and TRBJ2-7; possibly TRBD1 for D (7 bases). The CDR3 covers 17 residues. Trimming took off 0 bases at V and 4 bases at J, with 19 bases between the two ends. Germline CDR1 and CDR2: MGHRA and YSYEKL. The chain's CDR3 is CASSQDPMDRRVYEQYF. In DNA, the CDR3 is TGCGCCAGCAGCCAAGACCCGATGGACAGGAGGGTATACGAGCAGTACTTC.

The chain has TRBV5-1 and TRBJ2-1, with D maybe TRBD1 (5 bases). V was cut by 1 base and J by 6 bases, with 14 bases left in between. CDR1 SGHRS and CDR2 YFSETQ come from the germline V gene. The CDR3 has 15 amino acids. The CDR3 bases are TGCGCCAGCAGCTTGTACTCGACAGTGGGCAATGAGCAGTTCTTC. It translates to CASSLYSTVGNEQFF.

The rearrangement uses TRBV6-1 and TRBJ2-7; unclear D gene. Trimming took off 4 bases at V and 0 bases at J, with 10 bases between the two ends. Germline loops: CDR1 MNHNS, CDR2 SASEGT. The CDR3 totals 14 residues. CDR3 loop: CASSVYSNSYEQYF. The CDR3, as DNA: TGTGCCAGCAGTGTTTACAGTAACTCCTACGAGCAGTACTTC.

The chain couples TRBV14 to TRBJ1-2; a possible D gene is TRBD1 (5 bases). V was clipped by 1 base and J by 4 bases, with 10 bases between them. The CDR3 loop spans 14 amino acids. In germline, CDR1 is SGHDN, CDR2 FVKESK. The chain's CDR3 is CASSQGGRAYGYTF. CDR3 nucleotides: TGTGCCAGCAGCCAAGGGGGCAGAGCCTATGGCTACACCTTC.

The rearrangement joins TRBV2 to TRBJ2-6; a possible D gene is TRBD2 (6 bases). This CDR3 comprises 16 residues. The V end lost 7 bases, the J end lost 1 base, and 14 bases lay between the germline ends. Per the germline V gene, CDR1 is SNHLY and CDR2 is FYNNEI. The CDR3 region is CASKGRGVSGANVLTF. DNA of the CDR3: TGTGCCAGCAAGGGCCGCGGGGTATCTGGGGCCAACGTCCTGACTTTC.

In its sample, this clone was seen a few times. The rearrangement links TRBV7-6 to TRBJ2-7, with 8 bases matching TRBD2. Germline CDR1 SGHVS, CDR2 FNYEAQ. The CDR3 extends over 15 amino acids. Trimming cost V 5 bases and J 4 bases; bases outside gene matches: 10. CDR3 in amino acids: CASSPRGAGAYEQYF. As DNA, the CDR3 is TGTGCCAGCAGCCCACGCGGAGCGGGGGCGTACGAGCAGTACTTC.

This clone was counted only a few times. The chain carries TRBV19 and TRBJ1-1; D is undetermined. This CDR3 comprises 13 residues. Germline values: CDR1 LNHDA, CDR2 SQIVND (reference sequence). V lost 3 bases and J lost 8, with 13 bases in between. For the CDR3, the DNA is TGTGCCAGTAGTATCTTTACCGGAATCGAAGCTTTCTTT. This sequence encodes CASSIFTGIEAFF.

This clone was picked up a small number of times. Other DNA sequences in the same sample also yield this CDR3. The chain recombines TRBV29-1 with TRBJ2-1; D call uncertain. This CDR3 region has 12 residues. V was cut by 1 base and J by 3 bases, with 4 bases left in between. Germline lookup yields CDR1 SQVTM and CDR2 ANQGSEA. CDR3 coding DNA: TGCAGCGTTGAAGGGGGCTACAATGAGCAGTTCTTC. It codes for CSVEGGYNEQFF.

This clone was picked up a small number of times. The chain joins TRBV7-9 to TRBJ2-2; TRBD1 matches 8 bases. CDR1 and CDR2 (germline): SEHNR, FQNEAQ (reference sequence). This CDR3 is 15 amino acids long. The V and J ends lost 3 bases and 6 bases, in that order; junction bases with no gene match: 6. CDR3 residues: CASSFNRGAPGELFF. In nucleotides, the CDR3 is TGTGCCAGCAGCTTCAACAGGGGGGCTCCCGGGGAGCTGTTTTTT.